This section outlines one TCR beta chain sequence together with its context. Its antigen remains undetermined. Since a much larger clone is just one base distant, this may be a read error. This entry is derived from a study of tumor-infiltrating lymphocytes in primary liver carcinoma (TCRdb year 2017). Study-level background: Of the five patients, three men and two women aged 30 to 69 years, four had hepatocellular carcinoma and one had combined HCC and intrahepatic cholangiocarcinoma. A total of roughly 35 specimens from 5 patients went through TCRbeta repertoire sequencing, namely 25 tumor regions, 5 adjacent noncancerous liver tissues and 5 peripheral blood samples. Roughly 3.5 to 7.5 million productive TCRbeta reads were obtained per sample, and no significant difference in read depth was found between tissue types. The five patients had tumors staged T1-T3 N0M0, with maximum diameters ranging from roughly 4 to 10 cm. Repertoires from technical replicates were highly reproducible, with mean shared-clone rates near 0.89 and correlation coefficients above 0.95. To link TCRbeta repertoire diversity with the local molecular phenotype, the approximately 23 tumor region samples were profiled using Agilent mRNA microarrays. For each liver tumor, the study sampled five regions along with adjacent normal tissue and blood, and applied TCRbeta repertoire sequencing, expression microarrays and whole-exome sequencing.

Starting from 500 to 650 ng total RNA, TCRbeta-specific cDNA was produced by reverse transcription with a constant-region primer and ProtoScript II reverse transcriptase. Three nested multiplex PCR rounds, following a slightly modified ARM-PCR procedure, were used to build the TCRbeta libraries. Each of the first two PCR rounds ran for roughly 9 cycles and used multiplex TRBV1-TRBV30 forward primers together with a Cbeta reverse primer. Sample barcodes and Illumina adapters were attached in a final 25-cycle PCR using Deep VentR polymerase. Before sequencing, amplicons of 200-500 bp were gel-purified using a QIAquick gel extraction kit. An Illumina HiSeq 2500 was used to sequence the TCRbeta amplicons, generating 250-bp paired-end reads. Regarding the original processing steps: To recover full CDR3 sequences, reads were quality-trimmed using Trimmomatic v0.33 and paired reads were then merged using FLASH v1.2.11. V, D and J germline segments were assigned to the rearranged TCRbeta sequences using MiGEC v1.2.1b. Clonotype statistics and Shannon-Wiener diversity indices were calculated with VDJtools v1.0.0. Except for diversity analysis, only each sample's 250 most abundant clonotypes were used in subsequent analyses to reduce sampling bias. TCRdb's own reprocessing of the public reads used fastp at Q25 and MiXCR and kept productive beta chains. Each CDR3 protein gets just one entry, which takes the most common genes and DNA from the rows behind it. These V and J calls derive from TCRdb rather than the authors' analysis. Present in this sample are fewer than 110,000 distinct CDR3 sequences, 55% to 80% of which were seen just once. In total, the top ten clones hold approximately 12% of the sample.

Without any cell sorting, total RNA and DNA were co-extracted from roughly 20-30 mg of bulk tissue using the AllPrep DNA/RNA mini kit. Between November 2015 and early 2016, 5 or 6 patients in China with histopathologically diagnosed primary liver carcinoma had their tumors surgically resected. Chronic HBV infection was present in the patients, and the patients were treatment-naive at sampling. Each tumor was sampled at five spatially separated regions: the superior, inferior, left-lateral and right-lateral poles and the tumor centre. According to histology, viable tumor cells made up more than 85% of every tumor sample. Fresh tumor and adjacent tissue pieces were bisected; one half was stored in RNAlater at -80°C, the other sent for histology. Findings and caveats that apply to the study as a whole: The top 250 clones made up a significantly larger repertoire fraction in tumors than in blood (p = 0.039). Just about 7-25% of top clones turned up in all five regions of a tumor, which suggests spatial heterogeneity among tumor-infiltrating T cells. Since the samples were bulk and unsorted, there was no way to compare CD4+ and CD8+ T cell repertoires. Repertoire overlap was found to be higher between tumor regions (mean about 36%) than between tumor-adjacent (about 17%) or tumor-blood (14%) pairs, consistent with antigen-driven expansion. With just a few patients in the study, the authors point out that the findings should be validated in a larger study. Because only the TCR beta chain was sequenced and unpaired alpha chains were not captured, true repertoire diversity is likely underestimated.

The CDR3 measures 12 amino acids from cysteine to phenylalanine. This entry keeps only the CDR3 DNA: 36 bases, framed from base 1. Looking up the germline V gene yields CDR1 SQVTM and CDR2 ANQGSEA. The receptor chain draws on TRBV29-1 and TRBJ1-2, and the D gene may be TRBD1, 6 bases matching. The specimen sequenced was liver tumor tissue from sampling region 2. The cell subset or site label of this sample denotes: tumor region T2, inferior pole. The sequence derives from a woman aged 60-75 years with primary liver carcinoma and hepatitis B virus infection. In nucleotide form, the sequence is TGCAGCGTGCAACAGGGACACTATGGCTACGCCTTC. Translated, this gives CSVQQGHYGYAF.